This record covers a single TCR beta chain. The target antigen is unknown. The TCR beta CDR3 regions underwent amplification from RNA transcripts. First-round RT-PCR with HTBI primers preceded a second-round multiplex PCR. TCRdb processed the multiplex PCR reads anew with MiXCR; each CDR3 protein has one entry. The sample carries around 1,000,000 distinct CDR3 sequences, less than 45% recorded once. The data belong to a study of Graves' ophthalmopathy and Graves' hyperthyroidism. Findings and caveats of the study: A model built from 13 signatures distinguished ophthalmopathy from stable hyperthyroidism with 87.88% sensitivity and around 81% specificity. The model's prediction of ophthalmopathy progression had 70.59% sensitivity and roughly 77% specificity.

This clonotype was sampled from an adult man with Graves' hyperthyroidism. Sequencing was carried out using peripheral blood or thyroid tissue (not recorded which).

CDR3 DNA: TGTGCCAGCAGCCAACTTCCCTCTCCCCGAGGGCAGTACTTC. Encoded protein: CASSQLPSPRGQYF. The chain combines TRBV7-9 with TRBJ2-7, with D unclear. In germline, CDR1 is SEHNR, CDR2 FQNEAQ (reference sequence). CDR3 length: 14 amino acids. Trimming cost V 5 bases and J 9 bases, with 20 bases left between them.